These T cell receptor beta chains were read from a single sample in a study of shared clonotypes between healthy human individuals. The protocol was immunoSEQ multiplex PCR, while the TCRdb copy is restricted to in-frame clones and leaves out a portion. The profile shows 2 million to 3 million clones, more than 85% of them singletons. Input material: naive CD4+ T cells from PBMCs. The receptors originated from a man between 18 and 35 years old in good health. Some clones in this sample may be carry-over from other donors' samples. The CDR3 runs from the conserved cysteine through the conserved F or W. A D gene is named only where the DNA matches it firmly. The listing skips clone size in some rows; elsewhere it reads once, few, many or a size class.

v_gene	j_gene	abundance	d_gene	CDR3nt	CDR3aa
TRBV29-1	TRBJ2-3	.	TRBD2	TGCAGCGTTGAGGTGCTAGCGGGGTCAGATACGCAGTATTTT	CSVEVLAGSDTQYF
TRBV6-6	TRBJ1-1	.	.	TGTGCCAGCCAGCGGGGGGGGACTGAAGCTTTCTTT	CASQRGGTEAFF
TRBV5-5	TRBJ2-1	.	.	TGTGCCAGCAGCCCCCTCACTAGTTACAATGAGCAGTTCTTC	CASSPLTSYNEQFF
TRBV29-1	TRBJ1-5	.	TRBD1	TGCAGCGTTGAGGAGGGGGCCGGCCAGCCCCAGCATTTT	CSVEEGAGQPQHF
TRBV6-1	TRBJ2-7	once	TRBD1	TGTGCCAGCAGTACCCGACAGGGGATGGACGAGCAGTACTTC	CASSTRQGMDEQYF
TRBV2	TRBJ2-7	.	TRBD1	TGTGCCAGCAGTGTGGGGCAGGGGGCTTCAAATCTCTACGAGCAGTACTTC	CASSVGQGASNLYEQYF
TRBV27	TRBJ2-2	once	.	TGTGCCAGCAGGCCGTTGATGGGACCGATCACCGGGGAGCTGTTTTTT	CASRPLMGPITGELFF
TRBV11-2	TRBJ1-2	.	TRBD1	TGTGCCAGCAGCCCGGAGAGGGGGCCTGGCTACACCTTC	CASSPERGPGYTF
TRBV15	TRBJ2-5	.	.	TGTGCCACCAGCAGAGGCGGTGGGCGCGAAGAGACCCAGTACTTC	CATSRGGGREETQYF
TRBV18	TRBJ1-5	once	TRBD1	TGTGCCAGCTCACCATTAGGGACAGGGGGCGATCAGCCCCAGCATTTT	CASSPLGTGGDQPQHF
TRBV9	TRBJ2-7	.	.	TGTGCCAGCAGCCCCCGGGCCAGGGAGTACGAGCAGTACTTC	CASSPRAREYEQYF
TRBV11-2	TRBJ2-7	once	.	TGTGCCAGCAGCTTACTTTGGGGGAATCTAGCCGAGCAGTACTTC	CASSLLWGNLAEQYF
TRBV7-2	TRBJ2-1	once	.	TGTGCCAGCAACGCGTTGGCGGGCTACTCCTACAATGAGCAGTTCTTC	CASNALAGYSYNEQFF
TRBV5-1	TRBJ2-1	few	TRBD2	TGCGCCAGCAGCTGGGGACTAGCGGGCCACAATGAGCAGTTCTTC	CASSWGLAGHNEQFF
TRBV29-1	TRBJ2-5	.	.	TGCAGCGGAGGAGGGCCCCAAGAGACCCAGTACTTC	CSGGGPQETQYF
TRBV7-3	TRBJ2-1	.	.	TGTGCCAGCAGCTTCGGGCTAATAGGGGAAAATGAGCAGTTCTTC	CASSFGLIGENEQFF
TRBV7-9	TRBJ1-1	.	.	TGTGCCAGCAGCTTACAGGGCGACACTGAAGCTTTCTTT	CASSLQGDTEAFF
TRBV10-1	TRBJ2-7	.	TRBD1	TGCGCCAGCAGTGAGTCGAGAGGACAGGACGCCTACGAGCAGTACTTC	CASSESRGQDAYEQYF
TRBV5-5	TRBJ1-5	.	.	TGTGCCAGCAGCTTGGGCATCAGGGAGAGCAATCAGCCCCAGCATTTT	CASSLGIRESNQPQHF
TRBV5-1	TRBJ2-1	.	TRBD2	TGCGCCAGCAGCATAGGTCTAGCGGACTACAATGAGCAGTTCTTC	CASSIGLADYNEQFF
TRBV6-6	TRBJ2-1	.	.	TGTGCCAGCAGTTATGGGGGGCCCAACTACAATGAGCAGTTCTTC	CASSYGGPNYNEQFF
TRBV5-1	TRBJ1-1	.	TRBD1	TGCGCCAGCAGCTTGGCCGGACAGGGGGAGGCAGCTTTCTTT	CASSLAGQGEAAFF
TRBV4-2	TRBJ1-6	.	.	TGTGCCAGCAGCCAAGCCCAGGGTGTAAGGCATAATTCACCCCTCCACTTT	CASSQAQGVRHNSPLHF
TRBV28	TRBJ2-1	.	.	TGTGCCAGCAGTCTCGTCGCGGGCAGTGAGCAGTTCTTC	CASSLVAGSEQFF
TRBV9	TRBJ1-2	.	.	TGTGCCAGCAGCGTAGACGACGGCGGAGGCTACACCTTC	CASSVDDGGGYTF
TRBV28	TRBJ1-2	.	.	TGTGCCAGCACCCAGGCCGCCTATGGCTACACCTTC	CASTQAAYGYTF
TRBV27	TRBJ2-3	.	TRBD2	TGTGCCAGCAGTTTAAGATGGTGGGCTGAAGGCCTAGCGGGAGGCACAGATACGCAGTATTTT	CASSLRWWAEGLAGGTDTQYF
TRBV5-6	TRBJ2-1	once	TRBD2	TGTGCCAGCAGCCGGACGACTAGCGGGAGGCCCAATGAGCAGTTCTTC	CASSRTTSGRPNEQFF
TRBV6-1	TRBJ1-2	.	.	TGTGCCAGCAGTGCCTCGACACTCGCTTACTATGGCTACACCTTC	CASSASTLAYYGYTF
TRBV6-5	TRBJ2-3	.	TRBD2	TGTGCCAGCAGTTCAACTAGCGGGAGGGCCGGAGATACGCAGTATTTT	CASSSTSGRAGDTQYF
TRBV30	TRBJ2-7	.	.	TGTGCCTGGAGTGTAAGTTTTTTGCGGGTGCCCACCTACGAGCAGTACTTC	CAWSVSFLRVPTYEQYF
TRBV5-1	TRBJ2-5	.	.	TGCGCCAGCAGCTTGGGTGGCCTTCGCGAGACCCAGTACTTC	CASSLGGLRETQYF
TRBV18	TRBJ2-1	.	.	TGTGCCAGCTCACCACAAGAGATCGGGGCGCGCAATGAGCAGTTCTTC	CASSPQEIGARNEQFF